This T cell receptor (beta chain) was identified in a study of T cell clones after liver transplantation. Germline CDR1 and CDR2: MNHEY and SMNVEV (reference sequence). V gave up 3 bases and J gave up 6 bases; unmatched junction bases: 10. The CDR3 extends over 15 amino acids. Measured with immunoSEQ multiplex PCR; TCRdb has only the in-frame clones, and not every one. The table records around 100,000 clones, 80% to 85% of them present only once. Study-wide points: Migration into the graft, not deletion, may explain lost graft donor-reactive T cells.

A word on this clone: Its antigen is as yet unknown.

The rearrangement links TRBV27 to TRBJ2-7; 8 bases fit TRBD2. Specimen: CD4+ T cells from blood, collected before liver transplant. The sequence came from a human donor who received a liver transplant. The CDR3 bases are TGTGCCAGCAGTTTGATTAGCGGGAATTCTGGCGAGCAGTACTTC. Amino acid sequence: CASSLISGNSGEQYF.